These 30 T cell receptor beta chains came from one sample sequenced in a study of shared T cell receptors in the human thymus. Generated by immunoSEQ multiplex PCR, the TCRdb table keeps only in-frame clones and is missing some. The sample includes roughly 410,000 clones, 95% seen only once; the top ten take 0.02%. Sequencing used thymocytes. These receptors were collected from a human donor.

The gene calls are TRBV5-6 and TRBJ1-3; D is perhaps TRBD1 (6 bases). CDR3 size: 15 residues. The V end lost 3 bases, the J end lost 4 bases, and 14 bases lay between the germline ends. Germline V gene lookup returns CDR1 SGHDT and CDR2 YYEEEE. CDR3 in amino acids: CASSSQGLSGNTIYF. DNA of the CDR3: TGTGCCAGCAGCTCTCAGGGGTTATCGGGAAACACCATATATTTT.

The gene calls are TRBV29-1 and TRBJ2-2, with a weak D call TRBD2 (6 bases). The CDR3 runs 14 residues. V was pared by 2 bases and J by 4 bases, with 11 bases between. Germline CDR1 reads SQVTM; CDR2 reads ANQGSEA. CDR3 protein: CSVENSEGTGELFF. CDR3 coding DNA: TGCAGCGTTGAAAATTCGGAGGGCACCGGGGAGCTGTTTTTT.

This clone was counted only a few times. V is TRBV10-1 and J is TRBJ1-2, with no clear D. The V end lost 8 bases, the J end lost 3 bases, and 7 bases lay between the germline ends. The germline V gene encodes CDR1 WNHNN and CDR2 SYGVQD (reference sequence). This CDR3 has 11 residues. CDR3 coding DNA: TGCGCCAGCGGGGATCACTATGGCTACACCTTC. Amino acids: CASGDHYGYTF.

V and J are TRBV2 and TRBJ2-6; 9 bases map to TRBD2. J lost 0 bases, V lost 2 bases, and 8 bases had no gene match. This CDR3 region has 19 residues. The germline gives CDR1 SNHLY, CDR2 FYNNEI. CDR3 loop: CASSESSGSQFSGANVLTF. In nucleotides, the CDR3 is TGTGCCAGCAGTGAAAGTAGCGGGAGCCAATTCTCTGGGGCCAACGTCCTGACTTTC.

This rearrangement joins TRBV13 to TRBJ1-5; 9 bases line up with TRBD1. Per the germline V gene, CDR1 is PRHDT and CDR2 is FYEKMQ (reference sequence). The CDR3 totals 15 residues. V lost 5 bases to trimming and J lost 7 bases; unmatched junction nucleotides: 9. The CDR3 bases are TGTGCCAGCAGCACGGACAGGGGTCGCCCCCAGCCCCAGCATTTT. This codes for CASSTDRGRPQPQHF.

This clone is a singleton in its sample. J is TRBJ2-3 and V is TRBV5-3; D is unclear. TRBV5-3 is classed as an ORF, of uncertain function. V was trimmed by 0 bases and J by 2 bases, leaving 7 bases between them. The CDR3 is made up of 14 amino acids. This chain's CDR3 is CARSLAPHTDTQYF. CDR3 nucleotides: TGTGCCAGAAGCTTGGCCCCACACACAGATACGCAGTATTTT.

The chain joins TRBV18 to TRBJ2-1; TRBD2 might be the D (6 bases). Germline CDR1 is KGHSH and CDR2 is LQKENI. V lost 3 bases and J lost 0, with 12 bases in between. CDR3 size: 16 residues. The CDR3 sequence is CASSPTRAYSYNEQFF. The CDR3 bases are TGTGCCAGCTCACCGACTAGGGCCTACTCCTACAATGAGCAGTTCTTC.

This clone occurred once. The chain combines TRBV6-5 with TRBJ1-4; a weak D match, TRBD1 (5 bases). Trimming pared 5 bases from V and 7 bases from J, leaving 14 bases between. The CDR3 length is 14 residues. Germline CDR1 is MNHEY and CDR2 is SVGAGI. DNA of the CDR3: TGTGCCAGCAGTCATGGGGGGTGGGGTGAAAAACTGTTTTTT. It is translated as CASSHGGWGEKLFF.

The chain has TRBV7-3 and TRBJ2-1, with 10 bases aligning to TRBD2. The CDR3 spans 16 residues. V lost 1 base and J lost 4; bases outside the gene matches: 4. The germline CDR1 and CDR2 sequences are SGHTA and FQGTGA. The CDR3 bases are TGTGCCAGCAGCTTAAGGGCTAGCGGGGGATACAATGAGCAGTTCTTC. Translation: CASSLRASGGYNEQFF.

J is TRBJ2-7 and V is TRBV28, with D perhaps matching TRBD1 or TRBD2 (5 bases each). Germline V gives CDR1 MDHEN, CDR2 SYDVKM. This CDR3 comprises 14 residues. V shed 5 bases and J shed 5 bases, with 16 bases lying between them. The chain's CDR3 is CASSPIGAGNEQYF. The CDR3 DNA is TGTGCCAGCAGTCCGATCGGGGCAGGGAACGAGCAGTACTTC.

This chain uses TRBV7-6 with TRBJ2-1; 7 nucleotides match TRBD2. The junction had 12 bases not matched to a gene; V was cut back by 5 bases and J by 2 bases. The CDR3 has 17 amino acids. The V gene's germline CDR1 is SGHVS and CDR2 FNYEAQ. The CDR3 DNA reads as TGTGCCAGCAGCCCCGCACGGGCGGGAGATCCCTACAATGAGCAGTTCTTC. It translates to CASSPARAGDPYNEQFF.

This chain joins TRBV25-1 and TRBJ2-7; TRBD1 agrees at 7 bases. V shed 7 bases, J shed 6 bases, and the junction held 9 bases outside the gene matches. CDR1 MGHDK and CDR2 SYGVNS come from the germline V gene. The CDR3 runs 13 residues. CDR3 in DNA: TGTGCCAGCACGGGACAGTCCGGTCGCGAGCAGTACTTC. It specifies CASTGQSGREQYF.

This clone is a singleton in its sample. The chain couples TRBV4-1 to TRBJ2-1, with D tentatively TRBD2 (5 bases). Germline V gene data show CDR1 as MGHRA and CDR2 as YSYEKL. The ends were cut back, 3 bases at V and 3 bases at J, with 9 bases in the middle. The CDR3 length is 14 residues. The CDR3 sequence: CASSQSRDYNEQFF. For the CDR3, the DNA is TGCGCCAGCAGCCAGTCCCGGGACTACAATGAGCAGTTCTTC.

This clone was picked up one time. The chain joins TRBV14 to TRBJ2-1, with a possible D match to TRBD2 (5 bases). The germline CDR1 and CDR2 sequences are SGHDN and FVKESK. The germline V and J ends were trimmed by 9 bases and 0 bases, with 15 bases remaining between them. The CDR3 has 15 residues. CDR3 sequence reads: CASKADESSYNEQFF. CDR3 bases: TGTGCCAGTAAAGCGGATGAGAGCTCCTACAATGAGCAGTTCTTC.

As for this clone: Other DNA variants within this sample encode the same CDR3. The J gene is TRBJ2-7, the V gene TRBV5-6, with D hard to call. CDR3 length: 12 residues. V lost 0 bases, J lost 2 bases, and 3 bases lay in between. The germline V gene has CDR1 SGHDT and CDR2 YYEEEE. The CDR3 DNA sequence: TGTGCCAGCAGCTTGGGGGCCTACGAGCAGTACTTC. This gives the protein CASSLGAYEQYF.

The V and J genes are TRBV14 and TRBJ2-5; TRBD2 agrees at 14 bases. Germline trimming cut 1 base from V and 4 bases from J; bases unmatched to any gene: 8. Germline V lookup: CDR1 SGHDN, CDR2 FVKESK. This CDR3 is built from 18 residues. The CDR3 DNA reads TGTGCCAGCAGCCAAGTGACTAGCGGGAGGGACAAATCAGAGACCCAGTACTTC. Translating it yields CASSQVTSGRDKSETQYF.

This CDR3 reads CASSYSRGGTGELFF. DNA of the CDR3: TGTGCCAGCAGTTACTCCCGGGGGGGGACCGGGGAGCTGTTTTTT. The chain recombines TRBV6-5 with TRBJ2-2, with 8 bases that match TRBD2. Per germline, CDR1 MNHEY and CDR2 SVGAGI. The junction had 2 bases not matched to a gene; V was cut back by 0 bases and J by 5 bases. The CDR3 spans 15 residues.

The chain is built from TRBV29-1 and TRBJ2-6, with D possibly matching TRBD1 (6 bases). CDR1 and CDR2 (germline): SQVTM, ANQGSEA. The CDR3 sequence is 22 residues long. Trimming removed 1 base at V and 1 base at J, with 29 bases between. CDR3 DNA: TGCAGCGTTGAAGTCGCTCCCCCTTTATTGAGGACAGCCCCATCTGGGGCCAACGTCCTGACTTTC. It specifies CSVEVAPPLLRTAPSGANVLTF.

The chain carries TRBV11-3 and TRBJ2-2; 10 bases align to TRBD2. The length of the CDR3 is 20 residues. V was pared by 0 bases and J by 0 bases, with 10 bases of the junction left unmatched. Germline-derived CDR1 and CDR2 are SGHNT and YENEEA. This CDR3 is CASSLDLGLAGVANTGELFF. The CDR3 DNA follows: TGTGCCAGCAGCTTAGATTTAGGCCTAGCGGGGGTCGCGAACACCGGGGAGCTGTTTTTT. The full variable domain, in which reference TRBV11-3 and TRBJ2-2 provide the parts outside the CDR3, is EAGVVQSPRYKIIEKKQPVAFWCNPISGHNTLYWYLQNLGQGPELLIRYENEEAVDDSQLPKDRFSAERLKGVDSTLKIQPAELGDSAVYLCASSLDLGLAGVANTGELFFGEGSRLTVL.

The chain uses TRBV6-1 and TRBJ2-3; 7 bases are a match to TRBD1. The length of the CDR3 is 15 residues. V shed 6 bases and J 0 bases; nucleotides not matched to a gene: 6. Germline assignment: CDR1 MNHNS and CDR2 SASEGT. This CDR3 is CASRGTASSTDTQYF. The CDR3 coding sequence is TGTGCCAGCAGGGGGACAGCCTCTAGCACAGATACGCAGTATTTT.

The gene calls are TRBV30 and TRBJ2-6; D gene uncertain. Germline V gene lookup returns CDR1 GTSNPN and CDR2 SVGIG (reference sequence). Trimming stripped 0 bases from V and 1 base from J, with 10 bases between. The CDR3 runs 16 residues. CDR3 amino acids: CAWSVEVGSGANVLTF. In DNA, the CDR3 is TGTGCCTGGAGTGTCGAGGTCGGTTCTGGGGCCAACGTCCTGACTTTC. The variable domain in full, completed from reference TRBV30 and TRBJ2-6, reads SQTIHQWPATLVQPVGSPLSLECTVEGTSNPNLYWYRQAAGRGLQLLFYSVGIGQISSEVPQNLSASRPQDRQFILSSKKLLLSDSGFYLCAWSVEVGSGANVLTFGAGSRLTVL.

The CDR3 here is CASSYYLTDTQYF. The CDR3 DNA sequence: TGTGCCAGCAGTTACTACCTCACAGATACGCAGTATTTT. The chain combines TRBV6-5 with TRBJ2-3; D is uncertain. Per the germline V gene, CDR1 is MNHEY and CDR2 is SVGAGI. The CDR3 has 13 residues. The V gene lost 1 base and the J gene lost 2 bases, with 4 bases spanning the gap.

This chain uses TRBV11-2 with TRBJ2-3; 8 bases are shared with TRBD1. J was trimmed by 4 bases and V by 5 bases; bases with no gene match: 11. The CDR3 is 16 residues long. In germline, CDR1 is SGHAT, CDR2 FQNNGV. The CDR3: CASSQASGGAADTQYF. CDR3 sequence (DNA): TGTGCCAGCAGCCAAGCCTCAGGGGGCGCGGCAGATACGCAGTATTTT.

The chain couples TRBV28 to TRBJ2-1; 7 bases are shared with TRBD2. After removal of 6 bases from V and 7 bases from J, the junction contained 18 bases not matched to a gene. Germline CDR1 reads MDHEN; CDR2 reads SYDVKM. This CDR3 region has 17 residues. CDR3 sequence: CASSSVIAGYPRNEQFF. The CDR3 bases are TGTGCCAGCAGCTCAGTCATAGCGGGCTACCCGAGGAATGAGCAGTTCTTC.

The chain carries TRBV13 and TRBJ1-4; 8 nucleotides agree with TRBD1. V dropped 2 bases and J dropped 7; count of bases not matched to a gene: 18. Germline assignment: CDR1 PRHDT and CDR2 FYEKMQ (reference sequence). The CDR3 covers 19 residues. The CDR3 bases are TGTGCCAGCAGCTTACACAGTAAAGGCAGGGGGCCGGTGGGTGAAAAACTGTTTTTT. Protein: CASSLHSKGRGPVGEKLFF.

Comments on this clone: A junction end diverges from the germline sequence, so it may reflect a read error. The CDR3, as DNA: TGTGCCAGCAGCCAAACCAGGGGCGTCGGAGAGCCGTACTTC. This encodes CASSQTRGVGEPYF. This chain links TRBV14 with TRBJ2-7, with D tentatively TRBD1 (6 bases). CDR3 size: 14 residues. Germline V lookup: CDR1 SGHDN, CDR2 FVKESK.

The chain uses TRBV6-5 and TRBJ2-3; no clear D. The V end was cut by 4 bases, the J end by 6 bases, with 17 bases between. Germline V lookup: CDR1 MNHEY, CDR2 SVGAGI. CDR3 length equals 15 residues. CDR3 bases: TGTGCCAGCAGTTCCGAGGCACCTTCGGAGGATACGCAGTATTTT. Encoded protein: CASSSEAPSEDTQYF.

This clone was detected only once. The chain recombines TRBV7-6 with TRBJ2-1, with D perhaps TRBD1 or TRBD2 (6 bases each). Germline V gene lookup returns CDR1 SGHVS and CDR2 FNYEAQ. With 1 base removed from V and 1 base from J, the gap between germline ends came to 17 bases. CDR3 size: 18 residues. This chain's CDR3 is CASSLVGGTVSSYNEQFF. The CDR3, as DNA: TGTGCCAGCAGCTTAGTGGGGGGCACGGTCAGTTCCTACAATGAGCAGTTCTTC.

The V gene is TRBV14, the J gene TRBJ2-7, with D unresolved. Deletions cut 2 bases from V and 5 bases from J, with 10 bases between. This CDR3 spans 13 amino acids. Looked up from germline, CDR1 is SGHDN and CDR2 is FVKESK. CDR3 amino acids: CASSQRQEDEQYF. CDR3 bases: TGTGCCAGCAGCCAAAGGCAGGAAGACGAGCAGTACTTC. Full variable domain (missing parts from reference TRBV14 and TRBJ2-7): EAGVTQFPSHSVIEKGQTVTLRCDPISGHDNLYWYRRVMGKEIKFLLHFVKESKQDESGMPNNRFLAERTGGTYSTLKVQPAELEDSGVYFCASSQRQEDEQYFGPGTRLTVT.

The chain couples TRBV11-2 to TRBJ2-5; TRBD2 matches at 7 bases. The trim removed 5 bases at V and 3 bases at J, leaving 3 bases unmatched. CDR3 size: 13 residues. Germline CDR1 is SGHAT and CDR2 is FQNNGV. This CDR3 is CASSVSGEETQYF. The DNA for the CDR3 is TGTGCCAGCAGCGTCAGCGGGGAAGAGACCCAGTACTTC.